The 32 T cell receptor beta chains reported below all come from one sample, sequenced in a study of cytomegalovirus exposure and HLA in healthy donors. In the PCR, 60 Vbeta and 13 Jbeta primers were used. The data were produced by immunoSEQ multiplex PCR, yet TCRdb's version contains in-frame clones alone and is incomplete. The sample includes approximately 190,000 clones, approximately 79% of them seen just once. The sample comprised PBMCs. The origin of the receptors is a man aged 40-49 years in good health and CMV-seropositive.

The chain is built from TRBV4-1 and TRBJ1-1, with 9 bases matching TRBD1. This CDR3 spans 17 amino acids. J gave up 0 bases and V 2 bases, and 7 bases lay outside the gene matches. The V gene's germline CDR1 is MGHRA and CDR2 YSYEKL. CDR3 loop: CASSQTGTGLMNTEAFF. The CDR3 nucleotides read TGCGCCAGCAGCCAAACCGGGACAGGGCTTATGAACACTGAAGCTTTCTTT.

The chain couples TRBV30 to TRBJ1-1, with D perhaps TRBD1 (6 bases). The CDR3 runs to 12 residues. Germline assignment: CDR1 GTSNPN and CDR2 SVGIG (reference sequence). V lost 8 bases to trimming and J lost 7 bases, with 17 bases between them. For the CDR3, the DNA is TGTGCCAGGCGGGCAGGGGACGATGAAGCTTTCTTT. This codes for CARRAGDDEAFF.

This sequence joins TRBV9 and TRBJ2-7; no definite D call. V lost 4 bases to trimming and J lost 6 bases, with 8 bases between them. This CDR3 has 11 residues. The germline CDR1 and CDR2 sequences are SGDLS and YYNGEE. Here the CDR3 DNA reads TGTGCCAGCAGCCTCACGAGCGAGCAGTACTTC. Amino acid sequence: CASSLTSEQYF. The full variable domain, with the rest looked up from reference TRBV9 and TRBJ2-7, is DSGVTQTPKHLITATGQRVTLRCSPRSGDLSVYWYQQSLDQGLQFLIQYYNGEERAKGNILERFSAQQFPDLHSELNLSSLELGDSALYFCASSLTSEQYFGPGTRLTVT.

The chain recombines TRBV28 with TRBJ1-5; 7 nucleotides match TRBD1. J was trimmed by 3 bases and V by 6 bases; bases with no gene match: 5. This CDR3 spans 14 amino acids. Germline V gene lookup returns CDR1 MDHEN and CDR2 SYDVKM. The CDR3 DNA is TGTGCCAGCAGGGCCGGGACAGTCAATCAGCCCCAGCATTTT. It translates to CASRAGTVNQPQHF.

The chain employs TRBV7-8 and TRBJ2-1; a possible D gene is TRBD1 (6 bases). Germline V gene data show CDR1 as SGHVS and CDR2 as FQNEAQ. Between the trimmed V and J ends, which lost 1 base and 6 bases, there was a span of 13 bases. CDR3 length equals 15 residues. The CDR3 DNA is TGTGCCAGCAGCTTAGACAGGGTCGGTGGCAATGAGCAGTTCTTC. Protein sequence: CASSLDRVGGNEQFF.

The chain has TRBV7-6 and TRBJ2-5; 7 bases fit TRBD1. The V gene's germline CDR1 is SGHVS and CDR2 FNYEAQ. The length of the CDR3 is 14 residues. Losses at the gene ends were 5 bases for V and 2 bases for J; bases not matched to a gene: 5. CDR3 DNA: TGTGCCAGCAGCAAGGACAGGCATCAAGAGACCCAGTACTTC. Translated: CASSKDRHQETQYF.

CDR3 sequence (DNA): TGTGCCAGCAGTGCTAGCGGGGCGAACACCGGGGAGCTGTTTTTT. Amino acid sequence: CASSASGANTGELFF. The V and J genes are TRBV6-1 and TRBJ2-2; 9 bases fit TRBD2. With V trimmed by 4 bases and J by 0 bases, 0 bases remained unmatched. Germline CDR1 reads MNHNS; CDR2 reads SASEGT. CDR3 size: 15 residues.

The chain combines TRBV6-1 with TRBJ1-4; maybe TRBD1 (5 bases). Trimming took off 4 bases at V and 2 bases at J, with 8 bases between the two ends. This CDR3 is built from 14 residues. The V gene's germline CDR1 is MNHNS and CDR2 SASEGT. The CDR3, as DNA: TGTGCCAGCAGTGGAGACAGCACTAATGAAAAACTGTTTTTT. Translation: CASSGDSTNEKLFF.

CDR3 loop: CASSQPIWKGGVEKLFF. The CDR3 DNA sequence: TGCGCCAGCAGCCAACCAATCTGGAAAGGGGGGGTTGAAAAACTGTTTTTT. The chain employs TRBV4-3 and TRBJ1-4, with a possible D match to TRBD1 (6 bases). V shed 2 bases and J shed 7 bases, with 20 bases lying between them. CDR3 length: 17 residues. Germline lookup yields CDR1 LGHNA and CDR2 YSLEER.

In this sample, this clone turned up a few times. V gene TRBV7-8 combines with J gene TRBJ1-2; possible D gene TRBD1, 6 bases. Germline V gene data show CDR1 as SGHVS and CDR2 as FQNEAQ. The CDR3 runs to 13 residues. Trimming pared 6 bases from V and 4 bases from J, leaving 12 bases between. The DNA for the CDR3 is TGTGCCAGCAGTTTGGACAGATTCTATGGCTACACCTTC. This gives the protein CASSLDRFYGYTF.

The chain is built from TRBV30 and TRBJ2-3; TRBD2 matches at 7 bases. CDR3 length: 15 amino acids. Looked up from germline, CDR1 is GTSNPN and CDR2 is SVGIG (reference sequence). V lost 1 base and J lost 0; bases outside the gene matches: 4. CDR3 sequence: CAWSGLALSTDTQYF. Written as DNA, the CDR3 is TGTGCCTGGAGTGGACTAGCACTTAGCACAGATACGCAGTATTTT.

The CDR3 region has the DNA TGTGCCAGCAGCCACCGGGACAGGGCGGACATTCAGTACTTC. Translation: CASSHRDRADIQYF. The V gene is TRBV5-4, the J gene TRBJ2-4; 9 bases line up with TRBD1. With V trimmed by 4 bases and J by 8 bases, 7 bases remained unmatched. The CDR3 totals 14 residues. CDR1 SGHNT and CDR2 YYREEE come from the germline V gene (reference sequence).

The rearrangement uses TRBV14 and TRBJ2-7, with D unclear. The CDR3 covers 15 residues. Germline V gene sequence: CDR1 SGHDN, CDR2 FVKESK. Trimming shortened V by 5 bases and J by 6 bases, and 20 bases separated the two germline ends. CDR3 sequence reads: CASSLRFVGESEQYF. The CDR3 DNA reads as TGTGCCAGCAGCTTAAGGTTCGTGGGCGAGAGCGAGCAGTACTTC.

V usage is TRBV11-2 and J usage is TRBJ2-7; D may be TRBD2 (6 bases). The CDR3 is 13 residues long. Per the germline V gene, CDR1 is SGHAT and CDR2 is FQNNGV. V was shortened by 5 bases and J by 3 bases, with 11 bases between the two germline ends. The CDR3 loop is CASSDGTRYEQYF. In DNA form, the CDR3 reads TGTGCCAGCAGCGACGGGACTCGCTACGAGCAGTACTTC. Drawing the rest from reference TRBV11-2 and TRBJ2-7, the complete variable domain is EAGVAQSPRYKIIEKRQSVAFWCNPISGHATLYWYQQILGQGPKLLIQFQNNGVVDDSQLPKDRFSAERLKGVDSTLKIQPAKLEDSAVYLCASSDGTRYEQYFGPGTRLTVT.

Only a few counts were recorded for this clone. The J gene is TRBJ2-7, the V gene TRBV5-1; TRBD1 might be the D (6 bases). Germline CDR1 reads SGHRS; CDR2 reads YFSETQ. The CDR3 has 12 residues. V lost 0 bases and J lost 11, with 12 bases in between. The CDR3 sequence is CASSLDRGIEYF. The CDR3 DNA reads as TGCGCCAGCAGCTTGGATAGGGGGATAGAGTACTTC.

The V call is TRBV21-1, the J call TRBJ2-7; the table's D call, TRBD1, has no DNA check behind it. TRBV21-1 is recorded as a pseudogene. The CDR3 has 15 amino acids. This CDR3 is CASSKALGADYEQYF. CDR3 DNA: TGTGCCAGCAGCAAAGCGCTAGGGGCAGACTACGAGCAGTACTTC.

The chain has TRBV4-3 and TRBJ2-5; D is possibly TRBD1 (5 bases). Deletions cut 2 bases from V and 0 bases from J, with 13 bases between. Germline values: CDR1 LGHNA, CDR2 YSLEER. The CDR3 has 16 amino acids. Written as DNA, the CDR3 is TGCGCCAGCAGCCAATACACAGGTCGGGACCAAGAGACCCAGTACTTC. The encoded protein is CASSQYTGRDQETQYF.

The CDR3 DNA reads TGTGCCAGCAGTTACCCGCGAGGGCTCCACAATGAGCAGTTCTTC. This translates into CASSYPRGLHNEQFF. V and J are TRBV6-6 and TRBJ2-1; TRBD2 might be the D (5 bases). The germline gives CDR1 MNHNY, CDR2 SVGAGI (reference sequence). There are 15 residues in the CDR3. The V end was cut by 2 bases, the J end by 5 bases, with 13 bases between.

This chain links TRBV30 with TRBJ2-1; 7 bases align to TRBD2. Germline assignment: CDR1 GTSNPN and CDR2 SVGIG (reference sequence). After removal of 8 bases from V and 10 bases from J, the junction contained 8 bases not matched to a gene. The CDR3 has 11 residues. This CDR3 is CARRLAGEQFF. The CDR3 nucleotides read TGTGCCCGCAGACTAGCCGGGGAGCAGTTCTTC.

The chain employs TRBV7-2 and TRBJ2-7; 8 positions agree with TRBD1. Germline trimming cut 2 bases from V and 4 bases from J; bases unmatched to any gene: 7. The CDR3 length is 15 residues. Per germline, CDR1 SGHTA and CDR2 FQGNSA. The CDR3 DNA sequence: TGTGCCAGCAGCTTATACGACAGGGGCGAATACGAGCAGTACTTC. Its protein is CASSLYDRGEYEQYF.

As concerns this clone: The junction and the germline gene differ at one end; a read error may be behind it. J is TRBJ1-5 and V is TRBV15, with 9 bases matching TRBD1. The CDR3 loop spans 15 amino acids. The germline CDR1 and CDR2 sequences are LNHNV and YYDKDF (reference sequence). CDR3 loop: CATSRETGGKQPQHF. The CDR3 DNA is TGTGCCACCAGCAGAGAAACAGGGGGCAAGCAGCCCCAGCATTTT.

CDR3 sequence reads: CASSLWQTNTGELFF. CDR3 DNA sequence: TGCGCCAGCAGCTTGTGGCAGACGAACACCGGGGAGCTGTTTTTT. The V call is TRBV5-1, the J call TRBJ2-2; D unresolved. Germline values: CDR1 SGHRS, CDR2 YFSETQ. V was trimmed by 1 base and J by 0 bases, leaving 7 bases between them. CDR3 length: 15 residues.

The chain couples TRBV19 to TRBJ2-4; 7 bases are shared with TRBD1. V gave up 5 bases and J gave up 6 bases; unmatched junction bases: 7. Germline CDR1 LNHDA, CDR2 SQIVND (reference sequence). There are 14 residues in the CDR3. The CDR3 DNA reads TGTGCCAGTAGTGTGGGACAGCTACTAAACATTCAGTACTTC. It yields the protein CASSVGQLLNIQYF.

The rearrangement joins TRBV6-1 to TRBJ2-2, with D perhaps TRBD1 (6 bases). The V end lost 4 bases, the J end lost 5 bases, and 8 bases lay between the germline ends. The length of the CDR3 is 13 residues. Looked up from germline, CDR1 is MNHNS and CDR2 is SASEGT. The CDR3 loop is CASSGGTTGELFF. The CDR3 DNA follows: TGTGCCAGCAGTGGGGGGACAACCGGGGAGCTGTTTTTT.

The chain has TRBV7-2 and TRBJ1-3; D possibly corresponds to TRBD1 (5 bases). With 4 bases removed from V and 0 bases from J, the gap between germline ends came to 10 bases. This CDR3 spans 15 amino acids. Germline CDR1 reads SGHTA; CDR2 reads FQGNSA. The CDR3 region is CASSSTARSGNTIYF. CDR3 sequence (DNA): TGTGCCAGCAGCTCGACAGCGCGCTCTGGAAACACCATATATTTT.

V and J are TRBV15 and TRBJ1-2; possibly TRBD1 for D (5 bases). Trimming shortened V by 0 bases and J by 10 bases, and 12 bases separated the two germline ends. Looked up from germline, CDR1 is LNHNV and CDR2 is YYDKDF (reference sequence). The CDR3 consists of 13 residues. The CDR3 sequence: CATSRDFSRDYTF. The CDR3 DNA is TGTGCCACCAGCAGAGATTTCAGCAGGGACTACACCTTC.

This clone was recorded once. The rearrangement joins TRBV10-2 to TRBJ2-3; 8 bases align to TRBD2. Trimming removed 7 bases from V and 1 base from J; junction bases left unmatched: 7. This CDR3 spans 15 amino acids. CDR1 is WSHSY, CDR2 SAAADI, per germline. CDR3 protein: CASTPYSGGTDTQYF. The CDR3 coding sequence is TGCGCCAGCACCCCTTATAGCGGGGGCACAGATACGCAGTATTTT.

This chain uses TRBV9 with TRBJ2-2; D remains ambiguous. Germline-derived CDR1 and CDR2 are SGDLS and YYNGEE. The germline V and J ends were trimmed by 0 bases and 7 bases, with 4 bases remaining between them. CDR3 length: 12 amino acids. CDR3 DNA sequence: TGTGCCAGCAGCGTAGGAGGCGGGGAGCTGTTTTTT. Amino acids: CASSVGGGELFF.

This clone was seen just once. The chain has TRBV15 and TRBJ2-5; D might be TRBD1 (6 bases). The J call may not be correct, given that the DNA end is closer to TRBJ2-7. The CDR3 length is 13 residues. Germline CDR1 reads LNHNV; CDR2 reads YYDKDF (reference sequence). CDR3 DNA sequence: TGTGCCACCAGCCGCACAGGGAAAAACGAGCAGTACTTC. Translation gives CATSRTGKNEQYF.

On this clone itself: The sample has other DNA sequences that encode this CDR3 too. The chain has TRBV7-9 and TRBJ2-3, with D uncertain. The length of the CDR3 is 12 residues. CDR1 and CDR2 (germline): SEHNR, FQNEAQ (reference sequence). Trimming took 4 bases from V and 3 from J, leaving 5 bases between them. CDR3 sequence (DNA): TGTGCCAGCAGCTCTAGTACAGATACGCAGTATTTT. This sequence encodes CASSSSTDTQYF. The variable domain in full, with the rest retrieved from reference TRBV7-9 and TRBJ2-3, is DTGVSQNPRHKITKRGQNVTFRCDPISEHNRLYWYRQTLGQGPEFLTYFQNEAQLEKSRLLSDRFSAERPKGSFSTLEIQRTEQGDSAMYLCASSSSTDTQYFGPGTRLTVL.

The chain combines TRBV19 with TRBJ1-5; 7 bases align to TRBD1. CDR1 is LNHDA and CDR2 is SQIVND in the germline V gene (reference sequence). This CDR3 has 12 residues. V was clipped by 8 bases and J by 3 bases; unmatched bases: 1. DNA for the CDR3: TGTGCCAGTCAGGGGGTCAATCAGCCCCAGCATTTT. This translates into CASQGVNQPQHF.

CDR3 loop: CASSVSGKGETQYF. The CDR3 DNA reads TGTGCCAGCAGCGTCTCGGGGAAGGGCGAGACCCAGTACTTC. The chain recombines TRBV6-1 with TRBJ2-5, with TRBD2 as a possible D gene (5 bases). Trimming shortened V by 6 bases and J by 5 bases, and 16 bases separated the two germline ends. The CDR3 consists of 14 residues. The germline CDR1 and CDR2 sequences are MNHNS and SASEGT.